Here is one T cell receptor beta chain with its context. This CDR3 is 13 amino acids long. Germline V gives CDR1 WNHNN, CDR2 SYGVQD (reference sequence). Trimming left V 6 bases short and J 7 bases short, with 15 bases between. The record originates from a study of control samples from healthy donors and cancer patients. The protocol was immunoSEQ multiplex PCR, while the TCRdb copy is restricted to in-frame clones and leaves out a portion. The sample has under 450,000 clones, about nine tenths seen once. The chain employs TRBV10-1 and TRBJ1-1; D is ambiguous. This TCR was recovered from a man aged 40-49 years with head and neck cancer. The material sequenced was PBMCs. This chain's CDR3 is CASSLEIGREAFF. The CDR3 nucleotides read TGCGCCAGCAGCCTTGAAATAGGACGTGAAGCTTTCTTT.